A single sample gave rise to the 31 T cell receptor beta chains below, sequenced in a study of T cells after posttransplantation cyclophosphamide (dated by TCRdb to 2016 to 2017). Libraries were made using the immunoSEQ multiplex PCR assay. The source is immuneACCESS, and TCRdb retained only in-frame sequences with V and J called. Part of the clones is not carried over; for the studies checked, unresolved V genes explain less than half of this, and the remainder is unexplained. With about 39,000 clones recorded, this sample contains no clone counted only once. The ten largest account for about 5% of the sample. Sequencing was performed on PBMCs. Source of these receptors: a woman aged 50 to 65 in good health and a related stem cell transplant donor.

This clone was detected ten times or more. The chain recombines TRBV11-2 with TRBJ2-5, with a weak D call TRBD1 (6 bases). V lost 5 bases, J lost 3 bases, and 16 bases lay in between. The CDR3 totals 15 residues. Germline V gene sequence: CDR1 SGHAT, CDR2 FQNNGV. DNA of the CDR3: TGTGCCAGCAGCCTTGGAAACAGGGCAGAAGAGACCCAGTACTTC. The encoded protein is CASSLGNRAEETQYF.

Ten or more counts support this clone. CDR3 region: CASSLSLVYEQYF. The DNA for the CDR3 is TGTGCCAGCAGTTTATCGCTAGTCTACGAGCAGTACTTC. V usage is TRBV28 and J usage is TRBJ2-7; no firm D call. From germline, CDR1 is MDHEN and CDR2 SYDVKM. Trimming removed 1 base from V and 3 bases from J, with 7 bases in between. The CDR3 has 13 amino acids.

The sample holds many counts of this clone. This sequence joins TRBV6-1 and TRBJ1-3; the D is unclear. The CDR3 has 15 residues. The V end lost 6 bases, the J end lost 0 bases, and 12 bases lay between the germline ends. CDR1 MNHNS and CDR2 SASEGT come from the germline V gene. CDR3 bases: TGTGCCAGCAGGTCCCGACGGAGCTCTGGAAACACCATATATTTT. Protein product: CASRSRRSSGNTIYF.

This clone was seen many times. The rearrangement links TRBV6-6 to TRBJ2-7; maybe TRBD1 (6 bases). V lost 8 bases to trimming and J lost 2 bases, with 16 bases between them. Germline CDR1 is MNHNY and CDR2 is SVGAGI (reference sequence). CDR3 length: 14 amino acids. CDR3 region: CASYNPGQPYEQYF. CDR3 DNA sequence: TGTGCCAGCTACAACCCGGGACAACCCTACGAGCAGTACTTC.

Ten or more counts support this clone. The V and J genes are TRBV7-8 and TRBJ1-4, with 9 bases that match TRBD1. CDR3 length equals 15 residues. V dropped 4 bases and J dropped 2; count of bases not matched to a gene: 2. The germline CDR1 and CDR2 sequences are SGHVS and FQNEAQ. The CDR3 loop is CASSSTGGTNEKLFF. The CDR3 DNA reads TGTGCCAGCAGCTCTACAGGGGGCACTAATGAAAAACTGTTTTTT.

At least ten counts were recorded for this clone. CDR3 in amino acids: CASSKDRVQPQHF. CDR3 sequence (DNA): TGTGCCAGCAGCAAGGACAGGGTCCAGCCCCAGCATTTT. The V gene is TRBV7-2, the J gene TRBJ1-5; TRBD1 matches at 8 bases. The CDR3 runs 13 residues. CDR1 is SGHTA and CDR2 is FQGNSA in the germline V gene. V gave up 5 bases and J gave up 7 bases; unmatched junction bases: 4.

This clone was detected ten times or more. The J gene is TRBJ2-3, the V gene TRBV4-2; a possible D gene is TRBD1 (6 bases). Germline V CDR1 and CDR2: LGHNA, YNFKEQ. The length of the CDR3 is 13 residues. The germline V and J ends were trimmed by 2 bases and 10 bases, with 13 bases remaining between them. CDR3 region: CASSQNRAAPQYF. As DNA, the CDR3 is TGTGCCAGCAGCCAAAACAGGGCCGCCCCGCAGTATTTT.

This clone was picked up many times. The chain carries TRBV4-3 and TRBJ1-6; 9 bases line up with TRBD1. CDR1 and CDR2 (germline): LGHNA, YSLEER. The CDR3 consists of 17 residues. The V gene end was trimmed by 1 base and the J gene end by 9 bases; junction bases not matched to a gene: 10. The CDR3 protein is CASSQAAGGQGGSPLHF. The CDR3 DNA is TGCGCCAGCAGCCAAGCGGCTGGGGGACAGGGTGGTTCACCCCTCCACTTT.

This clone was seen repeatedly, ten times or more. The chain links TRBV30 to TRBJ1-6; 8 nucleotides align to TRBD1. The CDR3 is 16 amino acids. Trimming cost V 3 bases and J 4 bases; bases outside gene matches: 8. Germline V gene data show CDR1 as GTSNPN and CDR2 as SVGIG (reference sequence). The CDR3 region has the DNA TGTGCCTGGAGATTGGGACAGGCAACTTATAATTCACCCCTCCACTTT. As protein: CAWRLGQATYNSPLHF.

This clone occurred many times. V is TRBV4-3 and J is TRBJ1-6; 10 bases agree with TRBD1. The V and J ends lost 4 bases and 10 bases, in that order; junction bases with no gene match: 10. CDR1 is LGHNA and CDR2 is YSLEER in the germline V gene. This CDR3 comprises 16 residues. In DNA, the CDR3 is TGCGCCAGCAGCCGGACAGGGGGACAGAGTAGGTCACCCCTCCACTTT. The encoded protein is CASSRTGGQSRSPLHF.

This clone has at least ten counts. This chain joins TRBV14 and TRBJ1-2; TRBD1 might be the D (5 bases). The V end lost 7 bases, the J end lost 8 bases, and 23 bases lay between the germline ends. This CDR3 is built from 15 residues. Germline assignment: CDR1 SGHDN and CDR2 FVKESK. The CDR3 reads CASTPFQGLRRGYTF. The CDR3 DNA sequence: TGTGCCAGCACCCCCTTTCAGGGTTTGCGCCGCGGCTACACCTTC.

At least ten counts were recorded for this clone. This rearrangement joins TRBV4-1 to TRBJ1-2; the match to TRBD1 covers 7 bases. Unmatched junction bases numbered 7, after V lost 5 bases and J lost 4 bases. Germline V gene lookup returns CDR1 MGHRA and CDR2 YSYEKL. The length of the CDR3 is 14 residues. CDR3 DNA sequence: TGCGCCAGCAGCTACGGGACAGAACTCTATGGCTACACCTTC. Translation gives CASSYGTELYGYTF.

This clone has at least ten counts. The rearrangement links TRBV6-1 to TRBJ1-1, with 7 bases fitting TRBD1. V dropped 4 bases and J dropped 3; count of bases not matched to a gene: 8. CDR3 length equals 15 residues. Germline V gene data show CDR1 as MNHNS and CDR2 as SASEGT. The CDR3 sequence: CASSGWTTGDTEAFF. The CDR3 DNA follows: TGTGCCAGCAGTGGATGGACCACAGGGGACACTGAAGCTTTCTTT.

This clone was seen ten or more times. The chain combines TRBV11-3 with TRBJ2-1; 9 positions agree with TRBD2. Germline lookup yields CDR1 SGHNT and CDR2 YENEEA. This CDR3 is built from 18 residues. The J segment lost 2 bases and the V segment lost 1 base, leaving 9 bases of the junction unmatched. CDR3: CASSLATFRGGAYNEQFF. CDR3 nucleotide sequence: TGTGCCAGCAGCTTAGCGACATTCCGCGGGGGGGCCTACAATGAGCAGTTCTTC.

The table lists this clone with many counts. The chain carries TRBV28 and TRBJ1-1, with 10 nucleotides matching TRBD1. V dropped 5 bases and J dropped 2; count of bases not matched to a gene: 2. Per the germline V gene, CDR1 is MDHEN and CDR2 is SYDVKM. CDR3 length: 14 amino acids. The CDR3 region is CASSRQGANTEAFF. The CDR3 nucleotides read TGTGCCAGCAGTCGACAGGGGGCTAACACTGAAGCTTTCTTT.

This clone came up many times. The J gene is TRBJ1-6, the V gene TRBV19; TRBD1 matches 9 bases. The length of the CDR3 is 19 residues. The V gene's germline CDR1 is LNHDA and CDR2 SQIVND (reference sequence). V lost 3 bases to trimming and J lost 7 bases; unmatched junction nucleotides: 16. CDR3 protein: CASSMVHIFRGTGNSPLHF. CDR3 sequence (DNA): TGTGCCAGTAGTATGGTTCACATCTTCAGGGGGACAGGGAATTCACCCCTCCACTTT.

This clone showed up many times. The CDR3 nucleotides are TGTGCCAGCAGTTTCCGGGGGAGGCCCTACGAGCAGTACTTC. It specifies CASSFRGRPYEQYF. This chain connects TRBV6-6 to TRBJ2-7, with D possibly matching TRBD2 (6 bases). V lost 4 bases to trimming and J lost 2 bases, with 12 bases between them. Germline V gene sequence: CDR1 MNHNY, CDR2 SVGAGI (reference sequence). This CDR3 has 14 residues.

The sample holds many counts of this clone. The genes are TRBV5-1 and TRBJ2-1; 8 bases line up with TRBD2. J lost 5 bases, V lost 0 bases, and 4 bases had no gene match. The length of the CDR3 is 15 residues. Germline V CDR1 and CDR2: SGHRS, YFSETQ. CDR3 region: CASSLEAGANNEQFF. For the CDR3, the DNA is TGCGCCAGCAGCTTGGAAGCGGGGGCCAACAATGAGCAGTTCTTC.

This clone was counted many times. CDR3 protein: CASSPRTGGRTEAFF. The CDR3 region has the DNA TGTGCCAGCAGCCCCAGGACAGGGGGCAGAACTGAAGCTTTCTTT. The rearrangement uses TRBV9 and TRBJ1-1; 11 bases match TRBD1. V gave up 4 bases and J gave up 5 bases; unmatched junction bases: 7. Looked up from germline, CDR1 is SGDLS and CDR2 is YYNGEE. The CDR3 covers 15 residues.

This clone was detected ten times or more. The chain carries TRBV9 and TRBJ2-3; 7 nucleotides line up with TRBD2. The CDR3 runs to 16 residues. J was trimmed by 0 bases and V by 0 bases; bases with no gene match: 4. Germline-derived CDR1 and CDR2 are SGDLS and YYNGEE. CDR3 in DNA: TGTGCCAGCAGCGTAGGGGGGGGAGCTAGCACAGATACGCAGTATTTT. Amino acids: CASSVGGGASTDTQYF.

This clone was detected many times. The chain uses TRBV20-1 and TRBJ2-5; D call uncertain. The CDR3 has 10 residues. CDR1 is DFQATT, CDR2 SNEGSKA, per germline (reference sequence). Trimming took 4 bases from V and 5 from J, leaving 5 bases between them. CDR3 amino acids: CSATGETQYF. The CDR3, as DNA: TGCAGTGCTACCGGGGAGACCCAGTACTTC.

This clone was found many times. The chain carries TRBV7-2 and TRBJ2-3; D not certain. V was clipped by 2 bases and J by 6 bases, with 9 bases between them. Germline V lookup: CDR1 SGHTA, CDR2 FQGNSA. CDR3 length: 13 amino acids. The CDR3: CASSLRVLDTQYF. CDR3 coding DNA: TGTGCCAGCAGCTTACGGGTCTTGGATACGCAGTATTTT.

The table lists this clone with many counts. This chain uses TRBV6-6 with TRBJ2-5, with D unclear. The germline V gene has CDR1 MNHNY and CDR2 SVGAGI (reference sequence). There are 12 residues in the CDR3. Between the trimmed V and J ends, which lost 8 bases and 4 bases, there was a span of 11 bases. In DNA form, the CDR3 reads TGTGCCAGCCGTTTACGCGCAGAGACCCAGTACTTC. As protein: CASRLRAETQYF.

This clone was seen repeatedly, ten times or more. The rearrangement links TRBV5-8 to TRBJ1-1; a weak D match, TRBD1 (5 bases). The length of the CDR3 is 16 residues. V was trimmed by 0 bases and J by 2 bases, leaving 14 bases between them. The germline V gene has CDR1 SGHTS and CDR2 YDEGEE. The DNA of the CDR3 is TGTGCCAGCAGCTTGGGACAGCCACTAAAAAACACTGAAGCTTTCTTT. Its translation is CASSLGQPLKNTEAFF.

This clone was recorded many times. This sequence joins TRBV18 and TRBJ2-7; 8 positions match TRBD1. The CDR3 contains 14 residues. Trimming removed 7 bases from V and 1 base from J; junction bases left unmatched: 6. The germline V gene encodes CDR1 KGHSH and CDR2 LQKENI. CDR3 in amino acids: CASWVGTGSYEQYF. DNA for the CDR3: TGTGCCAGCTGGGTCGGGACAGGTTCCTACGAGCAGTACTTC.

This clone was seen many times. The chain couples TRBV18 to TRBJ2-1; D is perhaps TRBD1 (5 bases). CDR1 and CDR2 from the germline V gene are KGHSH and LQKENI. V lost 6 bases to trimming and J lost 7 bases, with 19 bases between them. The CDR3 spans 15 residues. CDR3 DNA: TGTGCCAGCTCTTGGACACGCGAGGCCTCAAATGAGCAGTTCTTC. Its translation is CASSWTREASNEQFF.

This clone was found many times. The CDR3 reads CASKGDSPGTGNNSPLHF. The CDR3 region has the DNA TGTGCCAGTAAGGGGGATTCGCCCGGGACAGGGAATAATTCACCCCTCCACTTT. V is TRBV19 and J is TRBJ1-6; TRBD1 agrees at 9 bases. This CDR3 is 18 amino acids long. Losses at the gene ends were 7 bases for V and 5 bases for J; bases not matched to a gene: 15. Germline V CDR1 and CDR2: LNHDA, SQIVND (reference sequence). The full variable domain, completed using reference TRBV19 and TRBJ1-6, is DGGITQSPKYLFRKEGQNVTLSCEQNLNHDAMYWYRQDPGQGLRLIYYSQIVNDFQKGDIAEGYSVSREKKESFPLTVTSAQKNPTAFYLCASKGDSPGTGNNSPLHFGNGTRLTVT.

This clone was counted ten times or more. The rearrangement links TRBV18 to TRBJ1-2; 8 positions match TRBD1. J gave up 4 bases and V 2 bases, and 6 bases lay outside the gene matches. The CDR3 is 15 amino acids. Germline loops: CDR1 KGHSH, CDR2 LQKENI. CDR3: CASSPGTGDPYGYTF. The CDR3 DNA reads TGTGCCAGCTCACCAGGGACAGGAGACCCCTATGGCTACACCTTC. Together with reference TRBV18 and TRBJ1-2, the CDR3 gives the full variable domain: NAGVMQNPRHLVRRRGQEARLRCSPMKGHSHVYWYRQLPEEGLKFMVYLQKENIIDESGMPKERFSAEFPKEGPSILRIQQVVRGDSAAYFCASSPGTGDPYGYTFGSGTRLTVV.

This clone was recorded at least ten times. This sequence joins TRBV30 and TRBJ2-7, with 7 bases matching TRBD2. J lost 2 bases, V lost 5 bases, and 6 bases had no gene match. CDR3 size: 13 residues. Per the germline V gene, CDR1 is GTSNPN and CDR2 is SVGIG (reference sequence). The CDR3 DNA reads TGTGCCTGGGTTAGGGAGGGAACCTACGAGCAGTACTTC. Translation: CAWVREGTYEQYF.

The table lists this clone with many counts. This sequence joins TRBV5-1 and TRBJ1-1, with 9 bases identical to TRBD1. CDR1 SGHRS and CDR2 YFSETQ come from the germline V gene. Losses at the gene ends were 3 bases for V and 0 bases for J; bases not matched to a gene: 12. The CDR3 totals 18 residues. The CDR3 DNA reads as TGCGCCAGCAGCTCGATACCGGGACAGGGTGGGTTGAACACTGAAGCTTTCTTT. Translation gives CASSSIPGQGGLNTEAFF.

Many counts were recorded for this clone. In DNA, the CDR3 is TGTGCCAGTGGGACAGGGGGAGCTTTCTTT. This translates into CASGTGGAFF. The chain couples TRBV19 to TRBJ1-1, with TRBD1 identical over 11 bases. Trimming at V came to 8 bases and at J to 10 bases, leaving 0 bases not matched to a gene. From germline, CDR1 is LNHDA and CDR2 SQIVND (reference sequence). This CDR3 region has 10 residues.